The present entry profiles one T cell receptor (beta chain) with its context. Its antigen is undetermined. The sample originates from a study of cytomegalovirus exposure and HLA in healthy donors. Study-level findings and limits: In a later analysis, the majority of CMV-associated beta chains seemingly showed HLA restriction.

The PCR used 60 Vbeta and 13 Jbeta primers. The protocol was immunoSEQ multiplex PCR, while the TCRdb copy is restricted to in-frame clones and leaves out a portion. Among under 150,000 clones, roughly 80% were seen once, and the ten largest hold 3% to 4%. The CDR3 is 16 amino acids. The V gene's germline CDR1 is KGHSH and CDR2 LQKENI. V was clipped by 3 bases and J by 6 bases; unmatched bases: 10. The chain has TRBV18 and TRBJ2-1; 8 bases line up with TRBD2. The TCR originated in a woman aged 40 to 50 in good health and CMV-seronegative. Sequenced material: PBMCs. This chain's CDR3 is CASSPIVGLDANEQFF. DNA of the CDR3: TGTGCCAGCTCACCGATTGTGGGACTAGATGCCAATGAGCAGTTCTTC.